One and the same sample provided the 5 T cell receptor beta chains below, sequenced in a study of cytomegalovirus exposure and HLA in healthy donors. The PCR used 60 Vbeta and 13 Jbeta primers. The method was immunoSEQ multiplex PCR; TCRdb's version includes in-frame clones alone and lacks a portion of them. Of around 150,000 clones listed, around 80% are singletons. The material sequenced was PBMCs. The receptors were gathered from a man aged 30-40 years in good health and CMV-seronegative.

This chain uses TRBV30 with TRBJ2-2, with 11 positions matching TRBD2. Germline values: CDR1 GTSNPN, CDR2 SVGIG (reference sequence). J was trimmed by 7 bases and V by 3 bases; bases with no gene match: 7. The CDR3 consists of 15 residues. The DNA of the CDR3 is TGTGCCTGGAGCGCCGGGCTAGCGGGAGGCGGGGAGCTGTTTTTT. It is translated as CAWSAGLAGGGELFF.

The chain couples TRBV7-2 to TRBJ2-1, with D unclear. Germline V gene sequence: CDR1 SGHTA, CDR2 FQGNSA. This CDR3 contains 15 residues. Trimming stripped 0 bases from V and 6 bases from J, with 12 bases between. CDR3 DNA: TGTGCCAGCAGCTTAGCGGTTGGTCTAATCAATGAGCAGTTCTTC. As protein: CASSLAVGLINEQFF.

CDR3 loop: CASSEWGQGNTGELFF. The CDR3 bases are TGTGCCAGCAGTGAATGGGGACAGGGTAACACCGGGGAGCTGTTTTTT. The chain links TRBV25-1 to TRBJ2-2; 9 nucleotides match TRBD1. The CDR3 consists of 16 residues. CDR1 MGHDK and CDR2 SYGVNS come from the germline V gene. V lost 1 base, J lost 2 bases, and 2 bases stayed unmatched.

The chain has TRBV5-4 and TRBJ2-1, with D perhaps TRBD2 (5 bases). Germline V lookup: CDR1 SGHNT, CDR2 YYREEE (reference sequence). V shed 3 bases and J shed 9 bases, with 16 bases lying between them. There are 14 residues in the CDR3. The CDR3 is CASSSWVGKGEQFF. As DNA, the CDR3 is TGTGCCAGCAGCTCGTGGGTCGGGAAGGGTGAGCAGTTCTTC.

V usage is TRBV29-1 and J usage is TRBJ2-3, with a possible D match to TRBD2 (7 bases). The CDR3 is 15 amino acids. Trimming left V 2 bases short and J 2 bases short, with 14 bases between. Germline V gene data show CDR1 as SQVTM and CDR2 as ANQGSEA. Here the CDR3 reads CSVERDGGATDTQYF. The CDR3 region has the DNA TGCAGCGTTGAAAGGGATGGGGGGGCCACAGATACGCAGTATTTT.